This TCR beta chain was profiled in a study of identical twins. In TCRdb, the 5' RACE reads were re-called with MiXCR into one record per CDR3 protein. The sample lists about 790,000 distinct CDR3 sequences, about 20% occurring once. This clonotype was observed a few times. The antigen is not known. The CDR3 spans 17 residues. Study-level results: Excess sharing by twins proved weaker in beta out-of-frame sequences.

These data were also reused for a study on T cells expressing NK-cell markers.

This TCR derives from a woman younger than 30 in good health. Sequencing used PBMCs. The J gene is TRBJ2-5, the V gene TRBV21-1; TRBD1 reflects the table's D call only, with no check against the DNA. TRBV21-1 is recorded as a pseudogene. CDR3 sequence (DNA): TGTGCCAGCAGCAAAGCCCACCGGGACAGGGTCCTGGAGACCCAGTACTTC. Translating it yields CASSKAHRDRVLETQYF.